The 18 T cell receptor beta chains below all came from one sample that was sequenced in a study of molecular identifiers for immune sequencing clone quantification. TCRdb reprocessed the PCR reads with MiXCR, giving one entry per CDR3 protein. In the table there are about half a million distinct CDR3 sequences, 25% of which are singletons. Sequenced: naive CD8+ T cells from blood, with Jurkat cell RNA spiked in. Subset specified: FACS-sorted CD8+CD4-CCR7+CD45RA+ naive T cells. The receptors were sampled from a human donor in good health. Some libraries in this study had Jurkat cell RNA spiked in.

This clonotype has more than one count but fewer than ten. The CDR3 coding sequence is TGTGCCTCCCACCTACCGGGGTCAGGGACCGGGGAGCTGTTTTTT. This sequence encodes CASHLPGSGTGELFF. This chain uses TRBV12-3 or TRBV12-4 with TRBJ2-2, with D perhaps being TRBD1 or TRBD2 (5 bases each). V was shortened by 11 bases and J by 5 bases, with 21 bases between the two germline ends. The CDR3 is made up of 15 amino acids.

Notes on this clonotype: A single base separates this from a much larger clone, so it may be a read error. CDR3 nucleotides: TGTGCCTGGAGAGCTTTAGATGAGCAGTTCTTC. Its translation: CAWRALDEQFF. J is TRBJ2-1 and V is TRBV30; no clear D. V lost 3 bases, J lost 8 bases, and 8 bases lay in between. CDR3 size: 11 residues. In germline, CDR1 is GTSNPN, CDR2 SVGIG (reference sequence).

This clonotype was observed a handful of times. The V and J genes are TRBV7-9 and TRBJ1-4; 9 bases are a match to TRBD1. With V trimmed by 5 bases and J by 8 bases, 9 bases remained unmatched. Germline V lookup: CDR1 SEHNR, CDR2 FQNEAQ (reference sequence). This CDR3 has 15 residues. The CDR3 loop is CASSLPGQGYEKLFF. Here the CDR3 DNA reads TGTGCCAGCAGCCTACCGGGACAGGGCTACGAAAAACTGTTTTTT.

This clonotype was counted only a few times. The chain joins TRBV9 to TRBJ2-7; TRBD2 aligns across 7 bases. The trim removed 3 bases at V and 6 bases at J, leaving 9 bases unmatched. The CDR3 is 14 amino acids. Germline V gene sequence: CDR1 SGDLS, CDR2 YYNGEE. The CDR3 sequence is CASSAEGLAAEQYF. Written as DNA, the CDR3 is TGTGCCAGCAGCGCGGAAGGGCTAGCGGCCGAGCAGTACTTC.

This clonotype was counted many times. CDR3 in amino acids: CSVAGTGDVDTQYF. The CDR3 DNA follows: TGCAGCGTTGCCGGGACAGGGGATGTAGATACGCAGTATTTT. The chain uses TRBV29-1 and TRBJ2-3; the match to TRBD1 covers 10 bases. The CDR3 is 14 amino acids. Germline V gene lookup returns CDR1 SQVTM and CDR2 ANQGSEA. The trim removed 4 bases at V and 5 bases at J, leaving 6 bases unmatched.

This clonotype was counted many times. V is TRBV24-1 and J is TRBJ2-1, with 8 bases identical to TRBD1. The germline gives CDR1 KGHDR, CDR2 SFDVKD. The CDR3 sequence is 14 residues long. The J segment lost 5 bases and the V segment lost 5 bases, leaving 4 bases of the junction unmatched. The CDR3 coding sequence is TGTGCCACCAGTGTTCAGGGGGCGAACAATGAGCAGTTCTTC. Protein sequence: CATSVQGANNEQFF.

Many counts were recorded for this clonotype. The chain carries TRBV29-1 and TRBJ2-7; TRBD1 matches at 11 bases. The germline CDR1 and CDR2 sequences are SQVTM and ANQGSEA. The CDR3 sequence is 14 residues long. The J segment lost 4 bases and the V segment lost 6 bases, leaving 8 bases of the junction unmatched. The CDR3 region has the DNA TGCAGCGTGGTTTTTCGGGACAGGGGGTACGAGCAGTACTTC. This encodes CSVVFRDRGYEQYF.

The chain joins TRBV7-8 to TRBJ1-1, with 8 bases aligning to TRBD1. V shed 3 bases and J 0 bases; nucleotides not matched to a gene: 3. The CDR3 runs to 15 residues. Germline CDR1 SGHVS, CDR2 FQNEAQ. The CDR3 sequence is CASSFQGAVNTEAFF. CDR3 DNA: TGTGCCAGCAGCTTTCAGGGGGCGGTGAACACTGAAGCTTTCTTT.

In the case of this clonotype: A much larger clone lies a single base off, so this may be a read error. This chain joins TRBV18 and TRBJ2-3, with D unresolved. This CDR3 has 16 residues. V lost 2 bases to trimming and J lost 3 bases, with 15 bases between them. CDR1 KGHSH and CDR2 LQKENI come from the germline V gene. CDR3 amino acids: CASSPMGRLRTDTQYF. Here the CDR3 DNA reads TGTGCCAGCTCACCAATGGGCAGGCTAAGGACAGATACGCAGTATTTT.

The table lists this clonotype with a few counts. The rearrangement uses TRBV27 and TRBJ1-2; the D gene is possibly TRBD1 (6 bases). Per the germline V gene, CDR1 is MNHEY and CDR2 is SMNVEV (reference sequence). Trimming pared 2 bases from V and 8 bases from J, leaving 12 bases between. There are 13 residues in the CDR3. Written as DNA, the CDR3 is TGTGCCAGCAGTTTAGGGTCAGGGGCCGGCTACACCTTC. It translates to CASSLGSGAGYTF.

J is TRBJ2-3 and V is TRBV7-9, with 8 bases that match TRBD2. V trimming: 5 bases; J trimming: 3 bases; junction bases outside the gene matches: 7. Germline V gene lookup returns CDR1 SEHNR and CDR2 FQNEAQ (reference sequence). The CDR3 has 15 amino acids. CDR3 loop: CASSRGSGRTDTQYF. As DNA, the CDR3 is TGTGCCAGCAGCCGAGGCAGCGGGAGAACAGATACGCAGTATTTT.

The table lists this clonotype with a few counts. The chain has TRBV12-5 and TRBJ1-2; 7 bases are a match to TRBD1. The CDR3 totals 17 residues. CDR1 and CDR2 (germline): LGHNT, FRNRAP. The junction had 12 bases not matched to a gene; V was cut back by 0 bases and J by 5 bases. The CDR3: CASGLVLIGGVQYGYTF. Written as DNA, the CDR3 is TGTGCTAGTGGTTTGGTACTTATAGGGGGCGTGCAGTATGGCTACACCTTC.

This clonotype was seen a handful of times. The chain joins TRBV20-1 to TRBJ1-5; D is unresolved. This CDR3 has 13 amino acids. Germline values: CDR1 DFQATT, CDR2 SNEGSKA (reference sequence). V was cut by 3 bases and J by 1 base, with 7 bases left in between. CDR3 sequence (DNA): TGCAGTGCTAGTGCGGACAGCAATCAGCCCCAGCATTTT. This sequence encodes CSASADSNQPQHF.

V and J are TRBV3-1 and TRBJ2-7, with 7 bases that match TRBD2. The CDR3 covers 17 residues. Germline V gives CDR1 LGHDT, CDR2 YNNKEL (reference sequence). J was trimmed by 7 bases and V by 6 bases; bases with no gene match: 21. The CDR3 nucleotides read TGTGCCAGCAGTCCTGCGTGGGGGACGGGGAGGGGAGATGAGCAGTACTTC. Translation: CASSPAWGTGRGDEQYF.

Concerning this clonotype: One junction end does not reproduce the germline sequence, and a read error may be involved. The V call is TRBV5-1, the J call TRBJ2-7, with TRBD2 identical over 8 bases. CDR1 is SGHRS and CDR2 is YFSETQ in the germline V gene. The CDR3 spans 16 residues. CDR3 sequence reads: CAGSISGGPPFGEQYF. As DNA, the CDR3 is TGCGCCGGCAGCATCTCGGGAGGGCCCCCCTTTGGCGAGCAGTACTTC.

CDR3 loop: CASRDPGQSSHQYF. The CDR3 nucleotides read TGTGCCAGCAGGGACCCGGGACAGAGTTCTCACCAGTACTTC. The chain joins TRBV28 to TRBJ2-7; TRBD1 aligns across 7 bases. The V gene end was trimmed by 6 bases and the J gene end by 10 bases; junction bases not matched to a gene: 15. Germline lookup yields CDR1 MDHEN and CDR2 SYDVKM. This CDR3 comprises 14 residues.

This clonotype was seen only a few times. The chain recombines TRBV27 with TRBJ1-5, with D hard to call. The CDR3 loop spans 15 amino acids. Between the trimmed V and J ends, which lost 6 bases and 1 base, there was a span of 13 bases. Germline V lookup: CDR1 MNHEY, CDR2 SMNVEV (reference sequence). The CDR3 nucleotides read TGTGCCAGCAGCGTAGCCCCAGCCAGCAATCAGCCCCAGCATTTT. This encodes CASSVAPASNQPQHF.

A word on this clonotype: The germline gene is not matched at one end of the junction; a read error may be the cause. CDR3 nucleotide sequence: TGCGCCAGCGGCCAGGACCGAAGGGGTTCCTATGAAAAACTGTTTTTT. It yields the protein CASGQDRRGSYEKLFF. This chain links TRBV4-3 with TRBJ1-4; D is perhaps TRBD1 (5 bases). This CDR3 is 16 amino acids long. CDR1 and CDR2 (germline): LGHNA, YSLEER.